This TCR beta chain was retrieved from a study of vaccination and CD4 T cells after COVID-19. This clonotype was observed a few times. Its antigen is as yet unknown. Scientists ran DNA taken from cultured CD4+ T cells through the Oncomine TCR Beta short-read assay for sequencing. TCRdb re-derived calls from the PCR reads in MiXCR, one entry per CDR3 protein. The data contain just over 14,000 distinct CDR3 sequences, 50% to 55% of them singletons. Sample treatment: approximately nine-day PBMC culture with coronavirus spike peptide pools or control peptides (ViraFEST assay). Negative selection recovered the CD4+ T cells once they had spent about nine days in culture. The germline CDR1 and CDR2 sequences are DFQATT and SNEGSKA (reference sequence). Trimming shortened V by 2 bases and J by 0 bases, and 6 bases separated the two germline ends. CDR3 length: 13 residues.

The genes are TRBV20-1 and TRBJ2-3; D gene unclear. The sample comprised CD4+ T cells from blood, cultured in vitro. The TCR originated in a human donor who had recovered from COVID-19. CDR3 sequence: CSARFPSTDTQYF. CDR3 nucleotide sequence: TGCAGTGCTAGATTTCCTAGCACAGATACGCAGTATTTT.